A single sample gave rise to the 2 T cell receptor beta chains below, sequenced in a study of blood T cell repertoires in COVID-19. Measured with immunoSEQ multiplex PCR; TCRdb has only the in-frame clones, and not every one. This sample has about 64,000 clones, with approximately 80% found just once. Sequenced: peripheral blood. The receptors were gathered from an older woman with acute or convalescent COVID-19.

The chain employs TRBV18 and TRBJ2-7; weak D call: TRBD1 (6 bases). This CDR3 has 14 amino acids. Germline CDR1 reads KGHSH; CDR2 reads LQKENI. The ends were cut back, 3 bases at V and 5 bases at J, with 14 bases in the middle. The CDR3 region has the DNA TGTGCCAGCTCACCCCAGGCAGGGGAAAACGAGCAGTACTTC. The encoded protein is CASSPQAGENEQYF.

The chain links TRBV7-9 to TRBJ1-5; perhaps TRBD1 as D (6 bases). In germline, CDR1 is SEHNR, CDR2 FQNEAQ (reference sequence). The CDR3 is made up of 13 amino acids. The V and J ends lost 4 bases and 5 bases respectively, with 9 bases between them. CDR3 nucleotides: TGTGCCAGCAGCTCACAGGGTTATCAGCCCCAGCATTTT. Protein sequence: CASSSQGYQPQHF.